This T cell receptor beta chain was identified during a study of blood T cell repertoires in COVID-19. The CDR3 spans 18 residues. Some clones are missing from TCRdb's copy, which holds only in-frame ones; the method was immunoSEQ multiplex PCR. In the table there are 85,000 to 100,000 clones, around 72% of which are singletons. The source is an older woman in a cohort sampled during active or convalescent COVID-19. V gene TRBV12-2 combines with J gene TRBJ2-7; the DNA was not used to check the table's D call, TRBD1. TRBV12-2 is noted as a pseudogene. Sequencing input: peripheral blood. CDR3 region: CASRNGLRNRDLRHEQYF. CDR3 nucleotide sequence: TGTGCAAGTCGCAACGGGTTGAGAAACAGGGATTTACGCCACGAGCAGTACTTC.